This T cell receptor beta chain was identified in a study of vaccination and CD4 T cells after COVID-19. Study as a whole: Post-vaccination sampling time points for a few convalescent patients were day 14 and days 161 to 241.

Cultured CD4+ T-cell DNA underwent Oncomine TCR Beta short-read sequencing. MiXCR, run by TCRdb on the PCR reads, gives a single entry per CDR3 protein. The repertoire holds 25,000 to 30,000 distinct CDR3 sequences, with 35% to 50% as singletons. Germline V gene sequence: CDR1 SGHTA, CDR2 FQGNSA. This CDR3 has 14 residues. The V end was cut by 5 bases, the J end by 1 base, with 8 bases between. On this clonotype: The antigen remains undetermined.

Time point described: late sampling 161 to 241 days after vaccination in three convalescent patients. Documented treatment: roughly nine-day PBMC culture with coronavirus spike peptide pools or control peptides (ViraFEST assay). This TCR was sampled from a human donor who had recovered from COVID-19. The source material was CD4+ T cells from blood, cultured in vitro, sampled about 7 months after SARS-CoV-2 vaccination. The chain links TRBV7-2 to TRBJ2-2; D not certain. In DNA, the CDR3 is TGTGCCAGCAGCCGCATGATGAACACCGGGGAGCTGTTTTTT. Protein sequence: CASSRMMNTGELFF.